Each of the 6 T cell receptor beta chains below was sequenced from the same sample in a study of blood T cell repertoires in COVID-19. Assay: immunoSEQ multiplex PCR; the TCRdb copy retains only in-frame clones and omits some. The data show some 120,000 clones, roughly 91% seen once. Material: peripheral blood. The source is a human donor with acute or convalescent COVID-19. The donor label of this sample is uncertain.

This clone was observed a single time. The chain recombines TRBV5-1 with TRBJ1-1; perhaps TRBD1 as D (5 bases). Germline V gene sequence: CDR1 SGHRS, CDR2 YFSETQ. V shed 1 base and J shed 1 base, with 11 bases lying between them. The CDR3 loop spans 15 amino acids. Here the CDR3 DNA reads TGCGCCAGCAGCTTGTCGCAGGGCCCGAACACTGAAGCTTTCTTT. Residues: CASSLSQGPNTEAFF.

The chain links TRBV9 to TRBJ2-3; possibly TRBD2 for D (6 bases). Trimming stripped 3 bases from V and 0 bases from J, with 11 bases between. Germline V lookup: CDR1 SGDLS, CDR2 YYNGEE. The length of the CDR3 is 15 residues. CDR3 sequence (DNA): TGTGCCAGCAGCGGCGGACTATCTAGCACAGATACGCAGTATTTT. Translation gives CASSGGLSSTDTQYF. Full variable domain (outside the CDR3, taken from reference TRBV9 and TRBJ2-3): DSGVTQTPKHLITATGQRVTLRCSPRSGDLSVYWYQQSLDQGLQFLIQYYNGEERAKGNILERFSAQQFPDLHSELNLSSLELGDSALYFCASSGGLSSTDTQYFGPGTRLTVL.

V usage is TRBV5-1 and J usage is TRBJ1-3; D is undetermined. The CDR3 extends over 14 amino acids. With 5 bases removed from V and 1 base from J, the gap between germline ends came to 10 bases. Per germline, CDR1 SGHRS and CDR2 YFSETQ. This CDR3 reads CASSPGVSGNTIYF. DNA for the CDR3: TGCGCCAGCAGTCCTGGAGTATCTGGAAACACCATATATTTT. Drawing the rest from reference TRBV5-1 and TRBJ1-3, the complete variable domain is KAGVTQTPRYLIKTRGQQVTLSCSPISGHRSVSWYQQTPGQGLQFLFEYFSETQRNKGNFPGRFSGRQFSNSRSEMNVSTLELGDSALYLCASSPGVSGNTIYFGEGSWLTVV.

There are a few counts of this clone. The V call is TRBV27, the J call TRBJ2-7; D ambiguous. Germline V gene lookup returns CDR1 MNHEY and CDR2 SMNVEV (reference sequence). Trimming left V 7 bases short and J 3 bases short, with 19 bases between. CDR3 length equals 15 residues. The CDR3 nucleotides are TGTGCCAGCAAGCTGGAGAGCGCGCCGATCTACGAGCAGTACTTC. Protein sequence: CASKLESAPIYEQYF.

This chain uses TRBV5-5 with TRBJ2-1; 10 nucleotides line up with TRBD2. V lost 5 bases, J lost 6 bases, and 2 bases stayed unmatched. The CDR3 sequence is 13 residues long. Germline V gene data show CDR1 as SGHKS and CDR2 as YYEKEE (reference sequence). CDR3 region: CASRVAGGNEQFF. The CDR3 DNA reads TGTGCCAGCAGGGTAGCGGGGGGCAATGAGCAGTTCTTC.

The chain links TRBV11-2 to TRBJ1-5; D perhaps matches TRBD1 (6 bases). V lost 1 base and J lost 4, with 11 bases in between. In germline, CDR1 is SGHAT, CDR2 FQNNGV. This CDR3 has 15 residues. The CDR3 is CASSLGRGLNQPQHF. CDR3 nucleotide sequence: TGTGCCAGCAGCTTAGGCAGGGGTCTAAATCAGCCCCAGCATTTT. Full variable domain (remainder filled in from reference TRBV11-2 and TRBJ1-5): EAGVAQSPRYKIIEKRQSVAFWCNPISGHATLYWYQQILGQGPKLLIQFQNNGVVDDSQLPKDRFSAERLKGVDSTLKIQPAKLEDSAVYLCASSLGRGLNQPQHFGDGTRLSIL.